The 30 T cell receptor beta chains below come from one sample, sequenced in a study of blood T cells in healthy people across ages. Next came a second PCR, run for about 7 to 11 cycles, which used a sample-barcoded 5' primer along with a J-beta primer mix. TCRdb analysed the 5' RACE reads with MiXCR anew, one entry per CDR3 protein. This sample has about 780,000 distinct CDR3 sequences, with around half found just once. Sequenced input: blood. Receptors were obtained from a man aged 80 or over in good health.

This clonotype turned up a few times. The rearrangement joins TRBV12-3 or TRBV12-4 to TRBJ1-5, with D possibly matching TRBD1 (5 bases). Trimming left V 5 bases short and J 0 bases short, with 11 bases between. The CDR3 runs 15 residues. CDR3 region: CASSGGVNSNQPQHF. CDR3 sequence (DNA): TGTGCCAGCAGTGGGGGGGTAAATAGCAATCAGCCCCAGCATTTT.

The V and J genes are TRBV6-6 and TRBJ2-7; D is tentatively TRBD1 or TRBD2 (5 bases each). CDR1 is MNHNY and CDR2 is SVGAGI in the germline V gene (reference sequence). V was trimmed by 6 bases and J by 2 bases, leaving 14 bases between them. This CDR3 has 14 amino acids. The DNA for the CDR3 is TGTGCCAGCAGCGCCCTTAGGGGAGCCTACGAGCAGTACTTC. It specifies CASSALRGAYEQYF.

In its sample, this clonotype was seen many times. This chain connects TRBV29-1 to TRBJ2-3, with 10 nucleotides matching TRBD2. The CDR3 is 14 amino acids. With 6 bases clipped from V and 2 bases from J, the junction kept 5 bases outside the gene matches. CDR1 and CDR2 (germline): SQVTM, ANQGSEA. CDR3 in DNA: TGCAGCGTCACTAGCGGGATTACCACAGATACGCAGTATTTT. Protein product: CSVTSGITTDTQYF.

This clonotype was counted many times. The CDR3 protein is CASSPGTGETYGYTF. In nucleotides, the CDR3 is TGTGCCAGCAGTCCTGGGACAGGGGAGACCTATGGCTACACCTTC. This chain connects TRBV12-3 or TRBV12-4 to TRBJ1-2, with 10 bases that match TRBD1. Losses at the gene ends were 5 bases for V and 4 bases for J; bases not matched to a gene: 7. The CDR3 is made up of 15 amino acids.

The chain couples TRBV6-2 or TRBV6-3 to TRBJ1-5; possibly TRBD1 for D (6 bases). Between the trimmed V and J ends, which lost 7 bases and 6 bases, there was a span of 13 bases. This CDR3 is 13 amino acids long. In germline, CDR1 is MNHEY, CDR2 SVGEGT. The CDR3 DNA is TGTGCCAGCACCCCAGGGGCGATTCAGCCCCAGCATTTT. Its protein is CASTPGAIQPQHF.

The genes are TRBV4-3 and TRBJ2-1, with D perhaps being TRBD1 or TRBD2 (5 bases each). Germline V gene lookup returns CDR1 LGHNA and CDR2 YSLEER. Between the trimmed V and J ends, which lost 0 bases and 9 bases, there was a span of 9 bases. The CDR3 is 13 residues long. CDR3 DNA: TGCGCCAGCAGCCAAGATGGGGGTCGTGAGCAGTTCTTC. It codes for CASSQDGGREQFF.

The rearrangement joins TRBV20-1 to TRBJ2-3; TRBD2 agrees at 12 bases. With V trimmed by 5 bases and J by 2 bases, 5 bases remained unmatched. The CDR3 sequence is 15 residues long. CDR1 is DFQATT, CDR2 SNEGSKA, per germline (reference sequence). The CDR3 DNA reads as TGCAGTGCTGGGACTAGCGGGCGAAACACAGATACGCAGTATTTT. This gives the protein CSAGTSGRNTDTQYF.

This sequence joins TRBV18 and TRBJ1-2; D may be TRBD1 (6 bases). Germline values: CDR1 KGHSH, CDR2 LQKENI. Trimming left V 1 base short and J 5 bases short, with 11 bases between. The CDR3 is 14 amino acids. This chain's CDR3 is CASSPQKDRYGYTF. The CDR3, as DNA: TGTGCCAGCTCACCACAAAAGGACAGATATGGCTACACCTTC. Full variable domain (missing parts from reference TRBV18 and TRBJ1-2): NAGVMQNPRHLVRRRGQEARLRCSPMKGHSHVYWYRQLPEEGLKFMVYLQKENIIDESGMPKERFSAEFPKEGPSILRIQQVVRGDSAAYFCASSPQKDRYGYTFGSGTRLTVV.

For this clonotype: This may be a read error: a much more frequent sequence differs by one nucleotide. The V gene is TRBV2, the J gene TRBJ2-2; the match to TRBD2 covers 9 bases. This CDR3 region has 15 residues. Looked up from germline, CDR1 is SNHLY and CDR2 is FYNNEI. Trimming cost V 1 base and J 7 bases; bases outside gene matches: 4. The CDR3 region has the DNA TGTGCCAGCAGTGAAGGCGGGAGGGCCCTCGGGGAGCTGTTTTTT. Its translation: CASSEGGRALGELFF. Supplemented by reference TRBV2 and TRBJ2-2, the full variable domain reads EPEVTQTPSHQVTQMGQEVILRCVPISNHLYFYWYRQILGQKVEFLVSFYNNEISEKSEIFDDQFSVERPDGSNFTLKIRSTKLEDSAMYFCASSEGGRALGELFFGEGSRLTVL.

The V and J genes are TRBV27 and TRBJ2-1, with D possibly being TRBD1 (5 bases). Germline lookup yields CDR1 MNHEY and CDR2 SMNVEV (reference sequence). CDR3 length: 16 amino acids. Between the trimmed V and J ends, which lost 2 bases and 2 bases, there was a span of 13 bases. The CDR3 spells CASSLPGIRAYNEQFF. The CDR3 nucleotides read TGTGCCAGCAGTTTACCAGGGATTAGGGCCTACAATGAGCAGTTCTTC.

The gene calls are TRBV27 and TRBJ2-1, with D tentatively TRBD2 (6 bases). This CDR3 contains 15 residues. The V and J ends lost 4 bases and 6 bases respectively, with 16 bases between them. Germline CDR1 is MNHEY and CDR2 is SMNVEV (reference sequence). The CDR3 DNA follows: TGTGCCAGCAGTTCCCAGCGGGTCCCCATCAATGAGCAGTTCTTC. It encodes CASSSQRVPINEQFF.

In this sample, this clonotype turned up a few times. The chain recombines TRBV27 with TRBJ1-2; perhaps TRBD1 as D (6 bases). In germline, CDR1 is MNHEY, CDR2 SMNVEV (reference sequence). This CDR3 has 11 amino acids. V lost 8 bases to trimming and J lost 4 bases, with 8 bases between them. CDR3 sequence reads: CASGGLYGYTF. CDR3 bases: TGTGCCAGCGGGGGCCTCTATGGCTACACCTTC.

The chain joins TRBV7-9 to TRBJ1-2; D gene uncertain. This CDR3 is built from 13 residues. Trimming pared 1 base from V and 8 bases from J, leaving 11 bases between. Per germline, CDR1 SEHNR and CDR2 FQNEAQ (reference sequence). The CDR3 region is CASSLGNNGGYTF. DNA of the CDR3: TGTGCCAGCAGCTTAGGAAACAACGGAGGCTACACCTTC. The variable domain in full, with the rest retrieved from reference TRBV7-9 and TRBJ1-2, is DTGVSQNPRHKITKRGQNVTFRCDPISEHNRLYWYRQTLGQGPEFLTYFQNEAQLEKSRLLSDRFSAERPKGSFSTLEIQRTEQGDSAMYLCASSLGNNGGYTFGSGTRLTVV.

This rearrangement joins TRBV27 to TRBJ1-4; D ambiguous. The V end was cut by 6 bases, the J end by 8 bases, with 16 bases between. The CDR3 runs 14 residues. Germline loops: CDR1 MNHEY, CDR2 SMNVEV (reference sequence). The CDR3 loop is CASRTSDAKEKLFF. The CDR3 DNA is TGTGCCAGCAGAACTTCAGACGCAAAAGAAAAACTGTTTTTT.

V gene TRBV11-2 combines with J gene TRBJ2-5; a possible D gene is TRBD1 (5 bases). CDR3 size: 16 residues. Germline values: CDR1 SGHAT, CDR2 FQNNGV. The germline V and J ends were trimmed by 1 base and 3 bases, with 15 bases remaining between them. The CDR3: CASSLADSPPEETQYF. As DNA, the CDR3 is TGTGCCAGCAGCTTAGCTGACAGTCCACCTGAAGAGACCCAGTACTTC. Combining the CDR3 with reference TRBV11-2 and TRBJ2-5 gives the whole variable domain EAGVAQSPRYKIIEKRQSVAFWCNPISGHATLYWYQQILGQGPKLLIQFQNNGVVDDSQLPKDRFSAERLKGVDSTLKIQPAKLEDSAVYLCASSLADSPPEETQYFGPGTRLLVL.

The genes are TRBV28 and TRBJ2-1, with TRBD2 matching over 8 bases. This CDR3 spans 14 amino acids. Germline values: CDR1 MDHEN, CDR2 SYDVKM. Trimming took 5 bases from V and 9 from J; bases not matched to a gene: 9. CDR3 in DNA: TGTGCCAGCAGTGTACAGCGGGAGTCCGGTGAGCAGTTCTTC. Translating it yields CASSVQRESGEQFF.

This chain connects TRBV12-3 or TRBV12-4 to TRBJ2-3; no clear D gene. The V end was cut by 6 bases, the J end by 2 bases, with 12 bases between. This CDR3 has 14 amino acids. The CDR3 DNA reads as TGTGCCAGCAGCCCTCGGCTTTCCACAGATACGCAGTATTTT. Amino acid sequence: CASSPRLSTDTQYF.

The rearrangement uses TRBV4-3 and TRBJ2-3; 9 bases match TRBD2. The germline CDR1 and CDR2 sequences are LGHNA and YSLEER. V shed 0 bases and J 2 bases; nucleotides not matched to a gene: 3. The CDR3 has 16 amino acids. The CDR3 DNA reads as TGCGCCAGCAGCCAAGATCCTAGCGGGAACACAGATACGCAGTATTTT. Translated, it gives CASSQDPSGNTDTQYF.

The CDR3: CASSSGTETQYF. CDR3 DNA: TGTGCCAGCAGTTCCGGGACAGAGACCCAGTACTTC. V gene TRBV5-5 combines with J gene TRBJ2-5; perhaps D is TRBD1 or TRBD2 (5 bases each). Germline CDR1 SGHKS, CDR2 YYEKEE (reference sequence). Trimming removed 5 bases from V and 4 bases from J, with 9 bases in between. The CDR3 loop spans 12 amino acids.

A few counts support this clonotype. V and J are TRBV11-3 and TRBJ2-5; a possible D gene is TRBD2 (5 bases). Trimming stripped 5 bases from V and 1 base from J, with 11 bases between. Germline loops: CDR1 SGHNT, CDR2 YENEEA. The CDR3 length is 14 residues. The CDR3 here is CASSHRGIQETQYF. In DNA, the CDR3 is TGTGCCAGCAGCCACCGAGGGATCCAAGAGACCCAGTACTTC.

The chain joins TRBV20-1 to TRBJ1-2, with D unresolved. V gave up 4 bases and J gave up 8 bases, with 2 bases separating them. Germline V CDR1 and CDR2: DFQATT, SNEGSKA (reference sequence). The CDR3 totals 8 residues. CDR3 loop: CSATGYTF. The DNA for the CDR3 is TGCAGTGCTACCGGCTACACCTTC.

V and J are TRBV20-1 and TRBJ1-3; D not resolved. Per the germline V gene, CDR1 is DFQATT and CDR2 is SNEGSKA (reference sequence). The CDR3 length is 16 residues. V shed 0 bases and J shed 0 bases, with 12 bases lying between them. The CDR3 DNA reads TGCAGTGCTAGAGATGCGGCAACCGGCTCTGGAAACACCATATATTTT. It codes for CSARDAATGSGNTIYF.

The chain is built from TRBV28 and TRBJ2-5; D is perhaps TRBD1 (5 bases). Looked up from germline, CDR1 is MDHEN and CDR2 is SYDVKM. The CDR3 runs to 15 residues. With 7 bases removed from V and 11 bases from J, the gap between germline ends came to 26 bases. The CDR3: CASIGDGLLGNEQYF. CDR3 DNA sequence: TGTGCCAGCATAGGGGATGGGCTCCTTGGCAATGAGCAGTACTTC.

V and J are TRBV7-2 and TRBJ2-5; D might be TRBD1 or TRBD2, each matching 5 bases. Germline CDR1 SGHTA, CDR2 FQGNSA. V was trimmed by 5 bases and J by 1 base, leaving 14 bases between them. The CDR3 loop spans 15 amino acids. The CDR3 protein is CASSRRGAPQETQYF. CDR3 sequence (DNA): TGTGCCAGCAGCCGCCGAGGGGCGCCCCAAGAGACCCAGTACTTC.

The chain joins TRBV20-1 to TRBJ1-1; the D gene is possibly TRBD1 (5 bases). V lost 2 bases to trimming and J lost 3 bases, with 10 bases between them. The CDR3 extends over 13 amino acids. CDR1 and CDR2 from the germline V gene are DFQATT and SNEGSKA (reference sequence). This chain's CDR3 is CSARRGVDTEAFF. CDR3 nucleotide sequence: TGCAGTGCTAGAAGAGGGGTAGACACTGAAGCTTTCTTT.

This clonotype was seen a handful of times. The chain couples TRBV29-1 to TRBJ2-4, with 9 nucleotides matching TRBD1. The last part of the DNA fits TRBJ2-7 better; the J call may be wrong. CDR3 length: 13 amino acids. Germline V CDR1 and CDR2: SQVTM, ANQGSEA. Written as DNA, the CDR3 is TGCAGCGTTGTTACAGGGGGCGCGTACGAGCAGTACTTC. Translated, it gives CSVVTGGAYEQYF.

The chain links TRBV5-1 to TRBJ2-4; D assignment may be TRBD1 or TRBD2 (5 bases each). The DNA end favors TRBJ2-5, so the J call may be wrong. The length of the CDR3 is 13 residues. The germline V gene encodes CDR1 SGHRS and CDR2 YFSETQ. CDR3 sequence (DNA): TGCGCCAGCAGCTTGCAGGGAGTGGAGACCCAGTACTTC. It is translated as CASSLQGVETQYF.

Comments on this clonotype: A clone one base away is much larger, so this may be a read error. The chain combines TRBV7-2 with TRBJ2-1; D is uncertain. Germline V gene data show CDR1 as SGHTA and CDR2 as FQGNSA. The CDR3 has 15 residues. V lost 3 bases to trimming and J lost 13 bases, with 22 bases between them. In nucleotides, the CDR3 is TGTGCCAGCAGCTTGACCGACTCTATAAGTGAGACCCAGTTCTTC. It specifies CASSLTDSISETQFF.

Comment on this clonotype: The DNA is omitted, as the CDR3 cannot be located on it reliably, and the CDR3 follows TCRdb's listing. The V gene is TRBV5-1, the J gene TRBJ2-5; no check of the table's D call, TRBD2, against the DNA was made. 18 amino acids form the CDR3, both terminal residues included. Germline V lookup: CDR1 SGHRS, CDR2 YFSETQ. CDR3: CASSFYICSARDNDEQYF.

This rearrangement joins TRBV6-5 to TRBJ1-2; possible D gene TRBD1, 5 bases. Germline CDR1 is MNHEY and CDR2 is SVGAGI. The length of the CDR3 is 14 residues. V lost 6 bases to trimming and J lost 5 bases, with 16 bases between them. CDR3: CASSLDSAPYGYTF. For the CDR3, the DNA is TGTGCCAGCAGCTTAGACAGTGCGCCTTATGGCTACACCTTC.